What follows describes a single TCR beta chain. What it binds is not known. The sample comes from a study of T cell responses to AZD1222 COVID-19 vaccine. Study-level results: Clonal diversity may have been underestimated in mostly white British donors. Receipt of two AZD1222 doses was followed by a rise in Spike-specific TCR breadth and depth. Baseline serostatus was positive in only six or seven AZD1222 recipients. Spike was spanned by vaccine-associated CD4 TCRs, with dominance at 160-218 and 743-854.

Method: immunoSEQ multiplex PCR; TCRdb's copy keeps in-frame clones and lacks some. In the table there are over 95,000 clones, roughly 85% of which are singletons. J lost 8 bases, V lost 4 bases, and 12 bases had no gene match. The CDR3 contains 16 residues. Germline CDR1 and CDR2: SGHDT and YYEEEE. The TCR was taken from an adult in good health. The V gene is TRBV5-6, the J gene TRBJ1-2, with 12 bases fitting TRBD1. This material consisted of peripheral blood, taken on day 0 of AZD1222 vaccination. This CDR3 is CASSPSSGQGAIGYTF. The CDR3 DNA follows: TGTGCCAGCAGCCCTTCTTCGGGACAGGGGGCGATAGGCTACACCTTC. The full variable domain, completed using reference TRBV5-6 and TRBJ1-2, is DAGVTQSPTHLIKTRGQQVTLRCSPKSGHDTVSWYQQALGQGPQFIFQYYEEEERQRGNFPDRFSGHQFPNYSSELNVNALLLGDSALYLCASSPSSGQGAIGYTFGSGTRLTVV.